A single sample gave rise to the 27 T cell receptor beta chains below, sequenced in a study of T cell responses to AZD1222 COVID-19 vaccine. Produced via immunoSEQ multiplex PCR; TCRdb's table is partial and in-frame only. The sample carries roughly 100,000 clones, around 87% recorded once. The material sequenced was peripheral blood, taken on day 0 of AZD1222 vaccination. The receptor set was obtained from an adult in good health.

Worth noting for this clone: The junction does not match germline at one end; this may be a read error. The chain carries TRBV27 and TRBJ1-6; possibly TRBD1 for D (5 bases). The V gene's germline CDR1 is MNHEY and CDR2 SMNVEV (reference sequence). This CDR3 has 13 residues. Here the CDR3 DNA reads TGTGCCAGCAGTCGGGAGTCCGGGACCCCGCGTTCCTTT. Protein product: CASSRESGTPRSF.

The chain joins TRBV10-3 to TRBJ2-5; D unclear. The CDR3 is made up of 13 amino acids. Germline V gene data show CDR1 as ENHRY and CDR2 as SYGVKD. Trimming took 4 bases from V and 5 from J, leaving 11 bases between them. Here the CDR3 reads CAISAGPDETQYF. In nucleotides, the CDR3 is TGTGCCATCAGTGCCGGTCCGGACGAGACCCAGTACTTC.

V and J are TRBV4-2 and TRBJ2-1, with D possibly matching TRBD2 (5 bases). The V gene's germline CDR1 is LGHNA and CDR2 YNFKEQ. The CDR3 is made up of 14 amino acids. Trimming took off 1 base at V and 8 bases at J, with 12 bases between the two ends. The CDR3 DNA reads TGTGCCAGCAGCCAAGGGGGAGCTTTGGATGAGCAGTTCTTC. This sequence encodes CASSQGGALDEQFF.

DNA for the CDR3: TGTGCCAGCAGTCGGAGAACCGGGACAGGGGTCGTCACCGGGGAGCTGTTTTTT. It encodes CASSRRTGTGVVTGELFF. The gene calls are TRBV28 and TRBJ2-2; 10 bases line up with TRBD1. The V gene's germline CDR1 is MDHEN and CDR2 SYDVKM. The length of the CDR3 is 18 residues. V gave up 5 bases and J gave up 4 bases; unmatched junction bases: 13.

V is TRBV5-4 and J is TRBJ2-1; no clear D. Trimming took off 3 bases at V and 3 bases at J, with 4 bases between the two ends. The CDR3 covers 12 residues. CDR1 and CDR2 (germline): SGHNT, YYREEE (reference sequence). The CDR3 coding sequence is TGTGCCAGCAGCTCTTACTACAATGAGCAGTTCTTC. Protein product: CASSSYYNEQFF.

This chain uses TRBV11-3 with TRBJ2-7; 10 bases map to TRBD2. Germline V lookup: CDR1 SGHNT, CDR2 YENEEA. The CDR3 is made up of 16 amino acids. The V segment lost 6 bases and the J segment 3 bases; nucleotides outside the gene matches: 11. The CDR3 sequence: CASRKAGLAQNYEQYF. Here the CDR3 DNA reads TGTGCCAGCAGGAAAGCGGGACTAGCGCAAAACTACGAGCAGTACTTC.

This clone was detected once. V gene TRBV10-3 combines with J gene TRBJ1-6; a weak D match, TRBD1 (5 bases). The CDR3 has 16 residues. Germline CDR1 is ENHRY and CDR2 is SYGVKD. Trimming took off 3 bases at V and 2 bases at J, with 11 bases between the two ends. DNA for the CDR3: TGTGCCATCAGTGACCCTTCGACAGCCTATAATTCACCCCTCCACTTT. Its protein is CAISDPSTAYNSPLHF.

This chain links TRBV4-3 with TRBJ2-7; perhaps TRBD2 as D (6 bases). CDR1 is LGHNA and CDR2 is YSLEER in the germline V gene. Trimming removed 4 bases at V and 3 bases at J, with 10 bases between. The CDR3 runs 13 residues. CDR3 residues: CASSPVGGYEQYF. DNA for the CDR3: TGCGCCAGCAGCCCGGTCGGGGGCTACGAGCAGTACTTC.

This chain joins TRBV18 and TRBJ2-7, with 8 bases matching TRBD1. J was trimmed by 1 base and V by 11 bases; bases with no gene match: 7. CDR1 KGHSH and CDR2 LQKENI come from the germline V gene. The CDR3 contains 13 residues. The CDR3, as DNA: TGTGCCCCACAGGGGGATCAGTCCTACGAGCAGTACTTC. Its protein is CAPQGDQSYEQYF.

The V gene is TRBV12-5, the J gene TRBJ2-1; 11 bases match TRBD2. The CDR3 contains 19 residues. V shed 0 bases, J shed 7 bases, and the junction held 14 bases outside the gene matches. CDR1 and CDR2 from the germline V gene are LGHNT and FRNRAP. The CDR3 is CASGLVPSIAGGPGNEQFF. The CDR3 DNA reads TGTGCTAGTGGTTTGGTACCCTCTATAGCGGGGGGGCCGGGGAATGAGCAGTTCTTC.

The CDR3 DNA sequence: TGTGCCACCAGCAGAGATCTGGGGGATGGCTACACCTTC. Protein product: CATSRDLGDGYTF. This chain joins TRBV15 and TRBJ1-2, with a tentative D call TRBD1 (5 bases). This CDR3 comprises 13 residues. Looked up from germline, CDR1 is LNHNV and CDR2 is YYDKDF (reference sequence). Deletions cut 0 bases from V and 6 bases from J, with 8 bases between.

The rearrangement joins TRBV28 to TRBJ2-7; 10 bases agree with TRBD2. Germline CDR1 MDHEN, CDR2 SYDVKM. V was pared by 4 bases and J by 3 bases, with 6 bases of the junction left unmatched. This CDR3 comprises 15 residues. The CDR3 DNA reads TGTGCCAGCAGTTCCCCTAGCGGGAGAGTCTACGAGCAGTACTTC. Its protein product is CASSSPSGRVYEQYF. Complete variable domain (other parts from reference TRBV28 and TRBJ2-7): DVKVTQSSRYLVKRTGEKVFLECVQDMDHENMFWYRQDPGLGLRLIYFSYDVKMKEKGDIPEGYSVSREKKERFSLILESASTNQTSMYLCASSSPSGRVYEQYFGPGTRLTVT.

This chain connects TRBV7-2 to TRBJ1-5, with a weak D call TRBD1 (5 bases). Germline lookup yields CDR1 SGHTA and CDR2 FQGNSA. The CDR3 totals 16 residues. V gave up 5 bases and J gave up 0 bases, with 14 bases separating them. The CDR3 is CASSPSGTYSNQPQHF. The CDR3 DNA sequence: TGTGCCAGCAGCCCCTCCGGGACGTATAGCAATCAGCCCCAGCATTTT.

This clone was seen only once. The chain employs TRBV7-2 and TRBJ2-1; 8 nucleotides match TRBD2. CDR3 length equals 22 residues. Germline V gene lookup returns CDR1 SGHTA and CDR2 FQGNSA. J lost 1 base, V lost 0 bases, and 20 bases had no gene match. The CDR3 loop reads CASSLAGLLAGPRPKSYNEQFF. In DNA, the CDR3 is TGTGCCAGCAGCTTAGCGGGCCTTTTAGCGGGGCCCCGCCCCAAGTCCTACAATGAGCAGTTCTTC.

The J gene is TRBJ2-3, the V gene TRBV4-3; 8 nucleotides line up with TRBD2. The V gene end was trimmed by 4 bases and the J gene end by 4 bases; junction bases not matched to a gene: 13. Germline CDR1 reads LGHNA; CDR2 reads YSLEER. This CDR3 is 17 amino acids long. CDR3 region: CASSPTLAGRAPDTQYF. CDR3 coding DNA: TGCGCCAGCAGCCCCACCCTAGCCGGGAGGGCCCCAGATACGCAGTATTTT.

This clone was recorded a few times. DNA of the CDR3: TGTGCCAGCACCCCCGGACTAGCGAACACCGGGGAGCTGTTTTTT. Its translation: CASTPGLANTGELFF. This chain uses TRBV28 with TRBJ2-2, with 7 bases aligning to TRBD2. Unmatched junction bases numbered 5, after V lost 7 bases and J lost 0 bases. This CDR3 spans 15 amino acids. CDR1 and CDR2 (germline): MDHEN, SYDVKM.

CDR3 DNA sequence: TGTGCCAGCAGCTTAGTTTCCATAGAGCAGTTCTTC. Its translation: CASSLVSIEQFF. V is TRBV7-9 and J is TRBJ2-1, with D hard to call. This CDR3 comprises 12 residues. V lost 1 base and J lost 10, with 8 bases in between. Germline V gene data show CDR1 as SEHNR and CDR2 as FQNEAQ (reference sequence).

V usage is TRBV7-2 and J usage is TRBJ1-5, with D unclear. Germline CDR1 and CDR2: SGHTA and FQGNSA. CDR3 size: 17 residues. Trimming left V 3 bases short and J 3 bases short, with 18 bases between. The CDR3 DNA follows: TGTGCCAGCAGCTTCTCAGGAGGTAGACTTAACAATCAGCCCCAGCATTTT. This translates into CASSFSGGRLNNQPQHF.

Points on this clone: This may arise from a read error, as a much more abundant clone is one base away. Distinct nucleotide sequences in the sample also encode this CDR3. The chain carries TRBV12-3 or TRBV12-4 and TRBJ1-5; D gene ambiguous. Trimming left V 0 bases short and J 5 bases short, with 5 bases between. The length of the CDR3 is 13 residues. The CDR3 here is CASSLARDQPQHF. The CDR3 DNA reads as TGTGCCAGCAGTTTAGCCCGGGATCAGCCCCAGCATTTT.

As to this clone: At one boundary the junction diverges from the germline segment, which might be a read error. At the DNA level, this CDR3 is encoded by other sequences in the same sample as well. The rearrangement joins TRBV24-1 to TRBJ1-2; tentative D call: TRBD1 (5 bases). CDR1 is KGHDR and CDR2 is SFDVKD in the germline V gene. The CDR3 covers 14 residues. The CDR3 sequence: CATSDSRGNYGYTF. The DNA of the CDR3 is TGTGCCACCAGTGATTCGAGGGGTAACTATGGCTACACCTTT.

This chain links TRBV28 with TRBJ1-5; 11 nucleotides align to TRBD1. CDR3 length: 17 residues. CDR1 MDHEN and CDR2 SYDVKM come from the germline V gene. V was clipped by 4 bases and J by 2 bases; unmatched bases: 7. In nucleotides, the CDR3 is TGTGCCAGCAGTTCCGGACAGGGGGCTTGGGGCAATCAGCCCCAGCATTTT. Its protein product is CASSSGQGAWGNQPQHF.

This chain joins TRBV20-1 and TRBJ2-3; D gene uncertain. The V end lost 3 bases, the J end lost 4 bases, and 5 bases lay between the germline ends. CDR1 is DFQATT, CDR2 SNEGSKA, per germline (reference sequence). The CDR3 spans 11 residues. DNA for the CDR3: TGCAGTGCTAGTTGGGCAGATACGCAGTATTTT. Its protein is CSASWADTQYF.

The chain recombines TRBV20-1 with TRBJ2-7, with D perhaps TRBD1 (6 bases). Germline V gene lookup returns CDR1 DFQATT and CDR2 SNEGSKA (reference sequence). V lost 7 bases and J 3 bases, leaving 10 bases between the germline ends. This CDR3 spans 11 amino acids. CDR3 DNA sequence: TGCAGTGTCGGACAGTACTACGAGCAGTACTTC. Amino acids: CSVGQYYEQYF.

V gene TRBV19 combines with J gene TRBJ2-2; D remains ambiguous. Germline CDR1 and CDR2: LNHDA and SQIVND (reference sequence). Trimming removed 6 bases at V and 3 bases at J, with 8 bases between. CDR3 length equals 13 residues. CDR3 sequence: CASRGRYTGELFF. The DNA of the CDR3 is TGTGCCAGTAGGGGCAGATACACCGGGGAGCTGTTTTTT.

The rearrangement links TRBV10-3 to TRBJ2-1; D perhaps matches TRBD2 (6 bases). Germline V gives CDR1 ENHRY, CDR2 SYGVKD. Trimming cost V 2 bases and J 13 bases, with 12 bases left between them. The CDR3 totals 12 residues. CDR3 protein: CAISERGIEQFF. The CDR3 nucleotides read TGTGCCATCAGTGAGCGGGGGATAGAACAGTTCTTC.

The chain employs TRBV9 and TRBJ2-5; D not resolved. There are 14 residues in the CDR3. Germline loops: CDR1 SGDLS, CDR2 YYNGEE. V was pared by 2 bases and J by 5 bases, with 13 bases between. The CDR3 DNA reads TGTGCCAGCAGCGTTCAGACGCGGCCGGAGACCCAGTACTTC. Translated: CASSVQTRPETQYF.

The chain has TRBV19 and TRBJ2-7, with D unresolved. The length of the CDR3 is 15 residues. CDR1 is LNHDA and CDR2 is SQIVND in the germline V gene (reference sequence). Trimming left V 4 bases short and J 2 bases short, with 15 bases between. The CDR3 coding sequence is TGTGCCAGTAGTAGCCGACCGCTACCCACCTACGAGCAGTACTTC. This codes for CASSSRPLPTYEQYF.